Each of the 5 T cell receptor beta chains below was sequenced from the same sample in a study of vaccination and CD4 T cells after COVID-19. Oncomine TCR Beta short-read sequencing was applied to DNA from cultured CD4+ T cells. TCRdb re-analysed the PCR reads in MiXCR, keeping a single row per CDR3 protein. In the table there are 9,000 to 10,000 distinct CDR3 sequences, over 45% of which are singletons. These TCRs' antigens remain unknown. Treatment specified: roughly 11-day PBMC culture with coronavirus spike peptide pools or control peptides (ViraFEST assay). Material: CD4+ T cells from blood, cultured in vitro. The receptors were sampled from a human donor who had recovered from COVID-19.

The chain recombines TRBV4-3 with TRBJ1-1; the D is unclear. The V end lost 0 bases, the J end lost 6 bases, and 14 bases lay between the germline ends. Germline assignment: CDR1 LGHNA and CDR2 YSLEER. The CDR3 consists of 15 residues. The CDR3 sequence: CASSQEQRVGAEAFF. The CDR3 DNA reads TGCGCCAGCAGCCAAGAACAGAGGGTTGGAGCTGAAGCTTTCTTT.

The chain has TRBV21-1 and TRBJ1-1; the D call in the table, TRBD1, was not verified against the DNA. TRBV21-1 is deemed a pseudogene. The CDR3 is made up of 12 amino acids. The DNA of the CDR3 is TGTGCCAGCAGCAAGGATGGGGGGGAAGCTTTCTTT. Its protein is CASSKDGGEAFF.

V is TRBV7-9 and J is TRBJ1-6, with D unresolved. Germline CDR1 is SEHNR and CDR2 is FQNEAQ (reference sequence). The CDR3 has 14 amino acids. Trimming cost V 5 bases and J 8 bases, with 13 bases left between them. The chain's CDR3 is CASSHRGSDSPLHF. As DNA, the CDR3 is TGTGCCAGCAGCCACCGGGGTTCGGATTCACCCCTCCACTTT.

This clonotype was recorded once. The V gene is TRBV7-9, the J gene TRBJ2-2, with D uncertain. Germline V gene sequence: CDR1 SEHNR, CDR2 FQNEAQ (reference sequence). The V gene lost 1 base and the J gene lost 1 base, with 4 bases spanning the gap. This CDR3 region has 14 residues. The DNA of the CDR3 is TGTGCCAGCAGCTTAGGTCAGAACACCGGGGAGCTGTTTTTT. It specifies CASSLGQNTGELFF.

The V call is TRBV6-2 or TRBV6-3, the J call TRBJ2-7; the D gene is possibly TRBD2 (7 bases). Trimming pared 5 bases from V and 6 bases from J, leaving 14 bases between. Germline V gene data show CDR1 as MNHEY and CDR2 as SVGEGT. This CDR3 is 13 amino acids long. The DNA of the CDR3 is TGTGCCAGCAGTGTAGGGGGGGCTCGCGAGCAGTACTTC. Its translation is CASSVGGAREQYF.